The entry below gives a single TCR beta chain sequence along with its context. This sample is drawn from a study of T cells in Graves' hyperthyroidism and ophthalmopathy. Amplification of TCR beta CDR3 regions was performed using RNA transcripts as template. Primed by the HTBI set, a first-round RT-PCR was run on the TCR CDR3. TCRdb reprocessed the multiplex PCR reads via MiXCR and lists one record per CDR3 protein. The sample includes fewer than 800,000 distinct CDR3 sequences, roughly 17% of them seen just once. Germline V CDR1 and CDR2: DFQATT, SNEGSKA (reference sequence). Trimming pared 3 bases from V and 2 bases from J, leaving 10 bases between. The CDR3 loop spans 13 amino acids.

Material for sequencing was blood. The chain is built from TRBV20-1 and TRBJ2-5; a weak D match, TRBD2 (5 bases). The TCR comes from a young man with Graves' hyperthyroidism. The CDR3 bases are TGCAGTGCTAGCGGGGAACATCAAGAGACCCAGTACTTC. Translating gives CSASGEHQETQYF.